This T cell receptor beta chain is drawn from a study of CD8 T cells in ankylosing spondylitis. Germline V lookup: CDR1 SGHNT, CDR2 YENEEA. V lost 5 bases and J lost 5; bases outside the gene matches: 12. CDR3 length: 16 amino acids. TCRdb re-analysed the 5' RACE reads in MiXCR, keeping a single row per CDR3 protein. In the table there are some 140,000 distinct CDR3 sequences, roughly 8% of which are singletons. This rearrangement joins TRBV11-3 to TRBJ2-3; 8 nucleotides match TRBD1. The origin of this receptor is a male donor with ankylosing spondylitis. The specimen was synovial fluid, either unsorted or a sorted T cell fraction (not recorded which). The CDR3 DNA is TGTGCCAGCAGCAAATACCCACAGGGGGATCAAGATACGCAGTATTTT. It codes for CASSKYPQGDQDTQYF.